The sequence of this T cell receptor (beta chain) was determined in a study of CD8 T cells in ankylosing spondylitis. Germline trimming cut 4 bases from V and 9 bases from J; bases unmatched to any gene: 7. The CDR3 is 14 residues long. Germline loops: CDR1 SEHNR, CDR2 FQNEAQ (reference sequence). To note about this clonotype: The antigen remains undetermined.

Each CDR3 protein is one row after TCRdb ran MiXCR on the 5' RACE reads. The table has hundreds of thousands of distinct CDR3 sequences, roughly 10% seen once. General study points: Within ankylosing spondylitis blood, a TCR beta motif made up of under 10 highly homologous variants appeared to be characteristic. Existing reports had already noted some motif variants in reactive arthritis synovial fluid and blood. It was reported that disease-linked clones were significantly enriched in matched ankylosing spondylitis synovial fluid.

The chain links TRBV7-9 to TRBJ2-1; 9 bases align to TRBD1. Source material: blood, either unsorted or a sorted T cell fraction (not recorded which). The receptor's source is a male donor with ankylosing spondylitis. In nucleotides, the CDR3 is TGTGCCAGCAGCTGGACAGGGGTGGACGGTGAGCAGTTCTTC. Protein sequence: CASSWTGVDGEQFF.